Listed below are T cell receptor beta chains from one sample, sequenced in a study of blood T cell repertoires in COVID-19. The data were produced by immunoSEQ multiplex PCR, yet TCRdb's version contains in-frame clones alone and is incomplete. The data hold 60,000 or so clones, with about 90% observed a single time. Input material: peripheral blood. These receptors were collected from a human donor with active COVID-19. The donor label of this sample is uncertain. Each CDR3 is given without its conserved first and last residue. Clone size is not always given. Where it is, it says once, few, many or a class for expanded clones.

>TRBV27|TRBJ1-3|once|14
ASSPLRHRVGNTIY
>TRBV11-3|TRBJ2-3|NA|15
ASSLNLLAGAPDTQY
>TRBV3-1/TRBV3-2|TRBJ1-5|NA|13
ASSQGTDSNQPQH
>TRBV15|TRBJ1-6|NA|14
ATSRARDRVNSPLH
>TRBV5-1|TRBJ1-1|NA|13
ASSLVQRGGTEAF
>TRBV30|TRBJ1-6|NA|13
ARMTGGTYNSPLH
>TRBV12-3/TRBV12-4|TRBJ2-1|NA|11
ASSFLGGNEQF
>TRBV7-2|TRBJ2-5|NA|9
ASSFRETQY
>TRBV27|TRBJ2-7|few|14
ASSFGNLKRGYEQY
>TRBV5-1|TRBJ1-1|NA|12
ASSDQGRNTEAF
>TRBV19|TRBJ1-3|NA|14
ASSSGPPDSGNTIY
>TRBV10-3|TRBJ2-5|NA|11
AISETLVGTQY
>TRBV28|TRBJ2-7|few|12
ASSRRTDSYEQY
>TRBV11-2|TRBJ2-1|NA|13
ASSLVLAGATEQF
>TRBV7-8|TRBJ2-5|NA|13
ASSLGSRVQETQY
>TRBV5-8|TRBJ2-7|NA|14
ASSAQGTGGPGEQY
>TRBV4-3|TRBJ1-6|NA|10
ASSQERSPLH
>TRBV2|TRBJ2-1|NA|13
ASSELGLAGNEQF
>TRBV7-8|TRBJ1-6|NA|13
ASSIQGNSNSPLH
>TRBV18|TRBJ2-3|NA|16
ASSPPRLAGGPQDTQY
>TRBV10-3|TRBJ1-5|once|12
AISGTGIDQPQH
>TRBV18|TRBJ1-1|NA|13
ASSPRGNRHTEAF
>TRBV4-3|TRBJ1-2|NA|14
ASSQGGTGANYGYT
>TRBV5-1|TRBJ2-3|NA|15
ASSSFSGTGATDTQY
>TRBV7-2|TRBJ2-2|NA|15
ASSSRTSGVRTGELF
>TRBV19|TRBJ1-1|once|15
ASSDPQGWDLNTEAF
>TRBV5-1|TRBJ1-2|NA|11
ASSFVPVEGYT
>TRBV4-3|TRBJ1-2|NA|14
ASSPRSGPEGGGYT
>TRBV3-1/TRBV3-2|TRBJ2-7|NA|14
ASSQALAGALSQQY
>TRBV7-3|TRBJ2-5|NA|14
ASSPGRRGGPETQY
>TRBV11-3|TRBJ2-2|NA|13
ASSSIHRGVGELF
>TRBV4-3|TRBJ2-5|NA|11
AAIIQAPLTQY
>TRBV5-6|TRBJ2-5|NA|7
ASSLSPY
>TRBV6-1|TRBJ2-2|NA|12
ASSEFQNTGELF
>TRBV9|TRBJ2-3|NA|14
ASSIRTSGSTDTQY
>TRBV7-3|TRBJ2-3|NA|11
ASSPSAADTQY
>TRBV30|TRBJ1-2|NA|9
AWIVNYGYT
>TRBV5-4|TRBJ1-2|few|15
ASSLFLGQGPNYGYT
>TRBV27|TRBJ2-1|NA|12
ASSYYGVHNEQF
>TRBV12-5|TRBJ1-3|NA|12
ATAAGLSGNTIY
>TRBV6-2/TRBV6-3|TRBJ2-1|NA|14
ASSYSRAGIIDEQF
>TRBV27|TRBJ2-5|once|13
ASSPLRQKQETQY